The 29 T cell receptor beta chains below were found in one sample sequenced in a study of blood T cell repertoires in COVID-19. The table came from immunoSEQ multiplex PCR; TCRdb's copy has only in-frame clones and leaves some out. The top ten clones hold just under 25% of a sample with under 200,000 clones, about 88% of them seen once. Material: PBMCs or T cells enriched from blood (not recorded which). The receptors come from a woman aged 40 to 50 in a cohort exposed to, infected with or recovered from COVID-19 (not recorded which).

The chain combines TRBV5-4 with TRBJ1-3, with 11 bases lining up with TRBD1. Germline V gene lookup returns CDR1 SGHNT and CDR2 YYREEE (reference sequence). The CDR3 consists of 15 residues. The junction had 4 bases not matched to a gene; V was cut back by 4 bases and J by 4 bases. CDR3 sequence: CASSGDRGSGNTIYF. The CDR3 bases are TGTGCCAGCAGCGGGGACAGGGGGTCCGGAAACACCATATATTTT. Combining the CDR3 with reference TRBV5-4 and TRBJ1-3 gives the whole variable domain ETGVTQSPTHLIKTRGQQVTLRCSSQSGHNTVSWYQQALGQGPQFIFQYYREEENGRGNFPPRFSGLQFPNYSSELNVNALELDDSALYLCASSGDRGSGNTIYFGEGSWLTVV.

V is TRBV29-1 and J is TRBJ1-2; D may be TRBD1 (5 bases). This CDR3 contains 12 residues. V was pared by 6 bases and J by 4 bases, with 12 bases between. Germline CDR1 is SQVTM and CDR2 is ANQGSEA. The CDR3 DNA is TGCAGCGTCCCCCAACAGGCCTATGGCTACACCTTC. This encodes CSVPQQAYGYTF. The whole variable domain, remainder taken from reference TRBV29-1 and TRBJ1-2, is SAVISQKPSRDICQRGTSLTIQCQVDSQVTMMFWYRQQPGQSLTLIATANQGSEATYESGFVIDKFPISRPNLTFSTLTVSNMSPEDSSIYLCSVPQQAYGYTFGSGTRLTVV.

This clone came up once. The gene calls are TRBV5-1 and TRBJ2-2, with 8 bases fitting TRBD1. Per germline, CDR1 SGHRS and CDR2 YFSETQ. The CDR3 runs 15 residues. V shed 5 bases, J shed 2 bases, and the junction held 5 bases outside the gene matches. CDR3 bases: TGCGCCAGCAGATACCAGGGGGCAAACACCGGGGAGCTGTTTTTT. Protein product: CASRYQGANTGELFF. Based on the CDR3 plus reference TRBV5-1 and TRBJ2-2, the full variable domain is KAGVTQTPRYLIKTRGQQVTLSCSPISGHRSVSWYQQTPGQGLQFLFEYFSETQRNKGNFPGRFSGRQFSNSRSEMNVSTLELGDSALYLCASRYQGANTGELFFGEGSRLTVL.

This clone was counted only a few times. V is TRBV19 and J is TRBJ2-2, with 8 bases fitting TRBD1. Germline CDR1 and CDR2: LNHDA and SQIVND (reference sequence). This CDR3 has 13 residues. Trimming cost V 10 bases and J 6 bases; bases outside gene matches: 7. This chain's CDR3 is CATGRQGSGELFF. CDR3 in DNA: TGTGCCACCGGGAGACAGGGGTCCGGGGAGCTGTTTTTT.

J is TRBJ1-4 and V is TRBV24-1, with 7 bases identical to TRBD1. Trimming took 5 bases from V and 0 from J; bases not matched to a gene: 8. This CDR3 spans 17 amino acids. Per the germline V gene, CDR1 is KGHDR and CDR2 is SFDVKD. In nucleotides, the CDR3 is TGTGCCACCAGTGTTAGCGTCGGACAGGCAACTAATGAAAAACTGTTTTTT. Protein product: CATSVSVGQATNEKLFF.

This clone showed up just once. The rearrangement uses TRBV27 and TRBJ1-4, with TRBD1 matching 9 bases. J lost 8 bases, V lost 6 bases, and 7 bases had no gene match. Germline lookup yields CDR1 MNHEY and CDR2 SMNVEV (reference sequence). This CDR3 region has 14 residues. The CDR3 loop reads CASRSQGAREKLFF. For the CDR3, the DNA is TGTGCCAGCAGATCACAGGGGGCGCGGGAAAAACTGTTTTTT.

The chain combines TRBV5-1 with TRBJ1-2, with D perhaps TRBD1 (6 bases). The germline CDR1 and CDR2 sequences are SGHRS and YFSETQ. V lost 4 bases, J lost 8 bases, and 15 bases lay in between. The CDR3 spans 13 residues. DNA of the CDR3: TGCGCCAGCAGCCTCGGGGGGGCGGGAGGCTACACCTTC. Translated: CASSLGGAGGYTF.

The chain couples TRBV27 to TRBJ2-7; 7 positions agree with TRBD2. Germline V lookup: CDR1 MNHEY, CDR2 SMNVEV (reference sequence). Germline trimming cut 3 bases from V and 5 bases from J; bases unmatched to any gene: 13. The CDR3 spans 16 residues. CDR3 nucleotides: TGTGCCAGCAGTTTTTTAGCGGTAGCGGGTTTCGACGAGCAGTACTTC. Its translation is CASSFLAVAGFDEQYF.

This clone was observed a handful of times. The chain has TRBV24-1 and TRBJ1-5; perhaps TRBD1 as D (5 bases). Deletions cut 4 bases from V and 4 bases from J, with 19 bases between. Germline CDR1 and CDR2: KGHDR and SFDVKD. This CDR3 is built from 17 residues. As DNA, the CDR3 is TGTGCCACCAGTGAAGACAGAGAACCGGCAGAAAATCAGCCCCAGCATTTT. Its protein product is CATSEDREPAENQPQHF.

The gene calls are TRBV9 and TRBJ1-6, with TRBD1 matching 9 bases. Germline lookup yields CDR1 SGDLS and CDR2 YYNGEE. The CDR3 consists of 17 residues. The ends lost 3 bases at V and 4 bases at J; junction bases unmatched: 8. The CDR3 coding sequence is TGTGCCAGCAGCGCAGCCGGGACAGGGCTGTATAATTCACCCCTCCACTTT. This encodes CASSAAGTGLYNSPLHF.

The rearrangement links TRBV18 to TRBJ1-5, with TRBD1 as a possible D gene (6 bases). CDR1 KGHSH and CDR2 LQKENI come from the germline V gene. This CDR3 region has 13 residues. V dropped 6 bases and J dropped 7 bases, with 13 bases sitting between them. CDR3 loop: CASSQGQGQPQHF. Here the CDR3 DNA reads TGTGCCAGCTCCCAGGGTCAGGGGCAGCCCCAGCATTTT.

This rearrangement joins TRBV2 to TRBJ1-1; the D gene is possibly TRBD1 (6 bases). V was cut by 6 bases and J by 1 base, with 12 bases left in between. The CDR3 has 14 amino acids. Germline V gives CDR1 SNHLY, CDR2 FYNNEI. CDR3 DNA sequence: TGTGCCAGCAGCGAGACAGGATCGAACACTGAAGCTTTCTTT. Residues: CASSETGSNTEAFF. The entire variable domain, with the rest obtained from reference TRBV2 and TRBJ1-1, is as follows: EPEVTQTPSHQVTQMGQEVILRCVPISNHLYFYWYRQILGQKVEFLVSFYNNEISEKSEIFDDQFSVERPDGSNFTLKIRSTKLEDSAMYFCASSETGSNTEAFFGQGTRLTVV.

The DNA of the CDR3 is TGTGCCACCAGCAGAGACAGGGGTGGCTATGGCTACACCTTC. Its protein is CATSRDRGGYGYTF. V and J are TRBV15 and TRBJ1-2, with D perhaps matching TRBD1 (6 bases). The CDR3 loop spans 14 amino acids. V lost 0 bases and J lost 4, with 9 bases in between. The germline V gene has CDR1 LNHNV and CDR2 YYDKDF (reference sequence).

This chain joins TRBV29-1 and TRBJ1-1; D might be TRBD1 (6 bases). The CDR3 spans 11 residues. Trimming removed 6 bases at V and 10 bases at J, with 15 bases between. Germline V gives CDR1 SQVTM, CDR2 ANQGSEA. The CDR3 here is CSVGTPPGAFF. CDR3 in DNA: TGCAGCGTGGGGACACCGCCGGGAGCTTTCTTT.

The chain uses TRBV12-3 or TRBV12-4 and TRBJ1-2, with 8 bases that match TRBD1. After removal of 6 bases from V and 10 bases from J, the junction contained 7 bases not matched to a gene. CDR3 size: 12 residues. The CDR3 is CASSPDRGDYTF. The CDR3 DNA reads TGTGCCAGCAGCCCCGACAGGGGCGACTACACCTTC.

V is TRBV7-9 and J is TRBJ2-3; 7 nucleotides line up with TRBD2. This CDR3 region has 13 residues. The V gene's germline CDR1 is SEHNR and CDR2 FQNEAQ (reference sequence). Trimming took 7 bases from V and 3 from J; bases not matched to a gene: 4. CDR3 DNA sequence: TGTGCCAGCACCGGGGGGACGACAGATACGCAGTATTTT. Residues: CASTGGTTDTQYF.

This clone appeared a few times. The V call is TRBV15, the J call TRBJ1-1; TRBD1 matches 8 bases. Germline V lookup: CDR1 LNHNV, CDR2 YYDKDF (reference sequence). Trimming removed 2 bases from V and 5 bases from J; junction bases left unmatched: 4. CDR3 length equals 14 residues. The CDR3 DNA sequence: TGTGCCACCAGCAGAAAGACAGGGGATACTGAAGCTTTCTTT. Translated: CATSRKTGDTEAFF. Full variable domain (outside the CDR3, taken from reference TRBV15 and TRBJ1-1): DAMVIQNPRYQVTQFGKPVTLSCSQTLNHNVMYWYQQKSSQAPKLLFHYYDKDFNNEADTPDNFQSRRPNTSFCFLDIRSPGLGDTAMYLCATSRKTGDTEAFFGQGTRLTVV.

This clone was counted many times. The chain uses TRBV6-2 or TRBV6-3 and TRBJ2-2; D is possibly TRBD1 (7 bases). Trimming removed 5 bases at V and 0 bases at J, with 10 bases between. CDR1 MNHEY and CDR2 SVGEGT come from the germline V gene. The CDR3 length is 15 residues. The CDR3 DNA reads TGTGCCAGCAGTCGGGGGACAGCGAACACCGGGGAGCTGTTTTTT. It specifies CASSRGTANTGELFF.

The rearrangement joins TRBV13 to TRBJ2-7; D gene uncertain. The V and J ends lost 0 bases and 2 bases respectively, with 11 bases between them. CDR1 and CDR2 from the germline V gene are PRHDT and FYEKMQ (reference sequence). CDR3 length: 15 amino acids. The CDR3 loop is CASSLGRAGTYEQYF. The CDR3 coding sequence is TGTGCCAGCAGCTTAGGCCGAGCAGGAACCTACGAGCAGTACTTC.

This chain links TRBV19 with TRBJ1-5; no clear D gene. The CDR3 totals 14 residues. V lost 5 bases and J lost 11, with 19 bases in between. Germline V gene lookup returns CDR1 LNHDA and CDR2 SQIVND (reference sequence). In DNA form, the CDR3 reads TGTGCCAGTAGTGGCACCGGCGGGATTCCGGCCCAGCATTTT. Its translation: CASSGTGGIPAQHF.

In nucleotides, the CDR3 is TGTGCCATCAGTAGGACAGTTAGGGAGTACGAGCAGTACTTC. Protein sequence: CAISRTVREYEQYF. The chain is built from TRBV10-3 and TRBJ2-7; D possibly corresponds to TRBD1 (6 bases). CDR3 size: 14 residues. Germline V gene sequence: CDR1 ENHRY, CDR2 SYGVKD. Trimming cost V 5 bases and J 4 bases, with 15 bases left between them.

The chain carries TRBV10-2 and TRBJ2-7, with 9 bases lining up with TRBD2. V was clipped by 3 bases and J by 2 bases; unmatched bases: 5. Germline V gene lookup returns CDR1 WSHSY and CDR2 SAAADI. The length of the CDR3 is 15 residues. Here the CDR3 reads CASSDLAGNTYEQYF. CDR3 coding DNA: TGCGCCAGCAGTGATCTAGCGGGGAACACCTACGAGCAGTACTTC.

The CDR3 is CASSQVRAENGYTF. For the CDR3, the DNA is TGTGCCAGCAGCCAAGTCAGGGCTGAGAATGGCTACACCTTC. V is TRBV3-1 (or the pseudogene TRBV3-2) and J is TRBJ1-2, with D possibly being TRBD1 (5 bases). The CDR3 is 14 residues long. The germline CDR1 and CDR2 sequences are LGHDT and YNNKEL (reference sequence). The V end was cut by 1 base, the J end by 6 bases, with 12 bases between.

The gene calls are TRBV6-1 and TRBJ2-1, with 9 bases identical to TRBD1. This CDR3 comprises 15 residues. Trimming cost V 2 bases and J 6 bases; bases outside gene matches: 5. In germline, CDR1 is MNHNS, CDR2 SASEGT. The CDR3, as DNA: TGTGCCAGCAGTGAAACCGGGACAGGGTCCAATGAGCAGTTCTTC. Amino acid sequence: CASSETGTGSNEQFF.

The chain couples TRBV11-3 to TRBJ2-6; 12 nucleotides agree with TRBD1. Per the germline V gene, CDR1 is SGHNT and CDR2 is YENEEA. The V segment lost 5 bases and the J segment 2 bases; nucleotides outside the gene matches: 10. The CDR3 extends over 19 amino acids. CDR3 protein: CASSPRSGTGGTGANVLTF. The CDR3 DNA follows: TGTGCCAGCAGCCCTAGATCCGGGACAGGGGGCACTGGGGCCAACGTCCTGACTTTC.

This clone turned up a few times. The CDR3 is CASSEQVQSGYTF. The DNA for the CDR3 is TGTGCCAGCAGTGAACAAGTACAAAGTGGCTACACCTTC. The rearrangement joins TRBV11-2 to TRBJ1-2; no firm D call. The V end lost 6 bases, the J end lost 7 bases, and 15 bases lay between the germline ends. From germline, CDR1 is SGHAT and CDR2 FQNNGV. The CDR3 totals 13 residues.

V is TRBV19 and J is TRBJ2-7; 9 bases fit TRBD1. The CDR3 extends over 12 amino acids. V shed 10 bases, J shed 3 bases, and the junction held 4 bases outside the gene matches. Germline lookup yields CDR1 LNHDA and CDR2 SQIVND (reference sequence). CDR3 sequence: CATGTGIYEQYF. DNA of the CDR3: TGTGCCACCGGGACAGGGATCTACGAGCAGTACTTC. Variable domain in full (rest from reference TRBV19 and TRBJ2-7): DGGITQSPKYLFRKEGQNVTLSCEQNLNHDAMYWYRQDPGQGLRLIYYSQIVNDFQKGDIAEGYSVSREKKESFPLTVTSAQKNPTAFYLCATGTGIYEQYFGPGTRLTVT.

The chain joins TRBV5-5 to TRBJ1-2; D call uncertain. The CDR3 has 15 residues. Germline V CDR1 and CDR2: SGHKS, YYEKEE (reference sequence). The ends were cut back, 0 bases at V and 3 bases at J, with 12 bases in the middle. CDR3 in amino acids: CASSLDKGVYYGYTF. CDR3 nucleotide sequence: TGTGCCAGCAGCTTGGATAAAGGAGTCTACTATGGCTACACCTTC.

This sequence joins TRBV10-2 and TRBJ2-7; 7 positions agree with TRBD1. The CDR3 runs 14 residues. J gave up 0 bases and V 4 bases, and 3 bases lay outside the gene matches. Looked up from germline, CDR1 is WSHSY and CDR2 is SAAADI. CDR3 loop: CASSVGQLSYEQYF. CDR3 DNA sequence: TGCGCCAGCAGTGTGGGACAGCTCTCCTACGAGCAGTACTTC.